This T cell receptor beta chain was identified during a study of blood T cell repertoires in COVID-19. Cohort assignment relied on participant-reported clinical history. Germline trimming cut 7 bases from V and 2 bases from J; bases unmatched to any gene: 1. There are 13 residues in the CDR3. Germline values: CDR1 KGHDR, CDR2 SFDVKD. In the study's own analysis: From reference gene primer amplification, estimates of nucleated cell counts were derived. Clones were read by immunoSEQ multiplex PCR, and TCRdb kept only the in-frame ones, dropping some. V and J calls plus clone size are reproduced from that table; the DNA served to infer D and trimming. The table has around 340,000 clones, approximately 86% seen once.

The chain couples TRBV24-1 to TRBJ2-3, with TRBD2 matching over 8 bases. Sequencing was done on a sample of PBMCs or T cells enriched from blood (not recorded which). The sequence derives from a woman aged 35 to 49 with acute COVID-19. The CDR3 nucleotides are TGTGCCACCAGCGGGGGGGCCACAGATACGCAGTATTTT. Translated, it gives CATSGGATDTQYF.